These 19 T cell receptor beta chains originate from one sample sequenced in a study of CD8 T cells in ankylosing spondylitis. TCRdb reanalysed the 5' RACE reads using MiXCR and keeps one entry per CDR3 protein. The sample lists 100,000 to 150,000 distinct CDR3 sequences, around 7% occurring once. Source material: blood, either unsorted or a sorted T cell fraction (not recorded which). These receptors came from a male donor with ankylosing spondylitis or in good health (not recorded which).

This clonotype was detected many times. This chain connects TRBV29-1 to TRBJ2-5; D not certain. Germline CDR1 is SQVTM and CDR2 is ANQGSEA. There are 11 residues in the CDR3. The chain's CDR3 is CSLMGQETQYF. CDR3 DNA: TGCTCCCTGATGGGTCAAGAGACCCAGTACTTC.

This clonotype was recorded many times. V usage is TRBV5-5 and J usage is TRBJ1-3, with D unclear. The CDR3 loop spans 16 amino acids. Germline CDR1 and CDR2: SGHKS and YYEKEE (reference sequence). V shed 4 bases and J shed 0 bases, with 14 bases lying between them. The chain's CDR3 is CASSDSGPRSGNTIYF. The DNA of the CDR3 is TGTGCCAGCAGCGACTCTGGACCCCGCTCTGGAAACACCATATATTTT.

This clonotype has a count of ten or more. The chain joins TRBV6-2 or TRBV6-3 to TRBJ2-1; 9 bases fit TRBD2. CDR3 length equals 15 residues. Losses at the gene ends were 0 bases for V and 6 bases for J; bases not matched to a gene: 3. The germline V gene encodes CDR1 MNHEY and CDR2 SVGEGT. The CDR3 DNA sequence: TGTGCCAGCAGTTACTCGACAGCGGGGGGCAATGAGCAGTTCTTC. Residues: CASSYSTAGGNEQFF.

This clonotype was observed at least ten times. This chain uses TRBV7-3 with TRBJ2-3, with D maybe TRBD2 (7 bases). Trimming removed 4 bases at V and 4 bases at J, with 27 bases between. This CDR3 has 19 residues. The germline V gene has CDR1 SGHTA and CDR2 FQGTGA. The DNA of the CDR3 is TGTGCCAGCAGCTCCAAGACTATCTCAAGGGGGGGGAGGCCAGATACGCAGTATTTT. It is translated as CASSSKTISRGGRPDTQYF.

This clonotype was found many times. This chain links TRBV5-1 with TRBJ2-3, with D tentatively TRBD1 (5 bases). This CDR3 has 13 residues. V lost 4 bases to trimming and J lost 1 base, with 7 bases between them. CDR1 is SGHRS, CDR2 YFSETQ, per germline. CDR3: CASSQGGTDTQYF. The CDR3 DNA reads as TGCGCCAGCAGCCAGGGCGGCACAGATACGCAGTATTTT.

In its sample, this clonotype was seen many times. V gene TRBV5-1 combines with J gene TRBJ2-3, with a weak D call TRBD2 (5 bases). Between the trimmed V and J ends, which lost 4 bases and 2 bases, there was a span of 17 bases. Germline CDR1 is SGHRS and CDR2 is YFSETQ. CDR3 length: 16 residues. The CDR3 nucleotides are TGCGCCAGCAGCCCCATTTCAAGCGGACTCACAGATACGCAGTATTTT. Its protein is CASSPISSGLTDTQYF.

This clonotype was recorded at least ten times. The J gene is TRBJ1-5, the V gene TRBV6-5; the D is unclear. CDR1 MNHEY and CDR2 SVGAGI come from the germline V gene. V lost 0 bases and J 3 bases, leaving 18 bases between the germline ends. This CDR3 has 18 residues. The CDR3 DNA follows: TGTGCCAGCAGTTACTCCTACAGTTCTGGGTTTTTCAATCAGCCCCAGCATTTT. It is translated as CASSYSYSSGFFNQPQHF.

This clonotype occurred many times. This rearrangement joins TRBV29-1 to TRBJ1-5; D might be TRBD1 (5 bases). Trimming shortened V by 2 bases and J by 4 bases, and 15 bases separated the two germline ends. This CDR3 has 15 residues. Germline loops: CDR1 SQVTM, CDR2 ANQGSEA. The CDR3 DNA reads TGCAGCGTTGAAATTGATGGGGGGTTGAATCAGCCCCAGCATTTT. This codes for CSVEIDGGLNQPQHF.

This clonotype was observed many times. The chain employs TRBV7-2 and TRBJ2-7; D may be TRBD2 (6 bases). This CDR3 is built from 17 residues. V lost 2 bases and J lost 3, with 20 bases in between. Germline assignment: CDR1 SGHTA and CDR2 FQGNSA. The CDR3 region has the DNA TGTGCCAGCAGCTTAAACGTTCCGGGAGCAACGATCTACGAGCAGTACTTC. Translated: CASSLNVPGATIYEQYF.

This clonotype was found many times. The genes are TRBV7-9 and TRBJ1-1, with 12 nucleotides matching TRBD1. In germline, CDR1 is SEHNR, CDR2 FQNEAQ (reference sequence). The CDR3 spans 16 residues. Germline trimming cut 5 bases from V and 3 bases from J; bases unmatched to any gene: 7. The CDR3 DNA reads TGTGCCAGCAGCCCCGGGACAGGGGGCATTGACACTGAAGCTTTCTTT. This codes for CASSPGTGGIDTEAFF.

This clonotype was found many times. This chain uses TRBV20-1 with TRBJ2-7, with 7 bases fitting TRBD2. Losses at the gene ends were 6 bases for V and 1 base for J; bases not matched to a gene: 6. The V gene's germline CDR1 is DFQATT and CDR2 SNEGSKA (reference sequence). The CDR3 length is 13 residues. The CDR3 DNA sequence: TGCAGTGCCGCGGACGGGAGGTCCTACGAGCAGTACTTC. Protein product: CSAADGRSYEQYF.

The sample holds one count of this clonotype. The chain uses TRBV7-2 and TRBJ2-5; 7 nucleotides match TRBD2. Germline values: CDR1 SGHTA, CDR2 FQGNSA. J gave up 4 bases and V 4 bases, and 6 bases lay outside the gene matches. The CDR3 consists of 14 residues. As DNA, the CDR3 is TGTGCCAGCAGCTCAGGACTAGTTGGAGAGACCCAGTACTTC. Translating gives CASSSGLVGETQYF.

This clonotype was found many times. The chain recombines TRBV5-5 with TRBJ2-1, with 7 bases fitting TRBD2. Per the germline V gene, CDR1 is SGHKS and CDR2 is YYEKEE (reference sequence). The V and J ends lost 6 bases and 8 bases, in that order; junction bases with no gene match: 14. The CDR3 is 15 amino acids. CDR3: CASTHEGRAFDEQFF. The CDR3 DNA reads TGTGCCAGCACCCATGAGGGGAGGGCCTTTGATGAGCAGTTCTTC.

This clonotype was detected ten times or more. This chain connects TRBV12-3 or TRBV12-4 to TRBJ1-1, with TRBD1 matching over 7 bases. V shed 8 bases, J shed 5 bases, and the junction held 5 bases outside the gene matches. The CDR3 extends over 12 amino acids. The CDR3 DNA sequence: TGTGCCAGCGGCAGGGGGGAAACTGAAGCTTTCTTT. This encodes CASGRGETEAFF.

At least ten counts were recorded for this clonotype. V gene TRBV15 combines with J gene TRBJ2-1; TRBD2 agrees at 11 bases. V lost 0 bases, J lost 7 bases, and 14 bases stayed unmatched. The CDR3 extends over 19 amino acids. From germline, CDR1 is LNHNV and CDR2 YYDKDF (reference sequence). The CDR3 DNA sequence: TGTGCCACCAGCAGAGATTATCTAGCGGGAGGCACTACAAAGAATGAGCAGTTCTTC. Translating it yields CATSRDYLAGGTTKNEQFF.

This clonotype was counted many times. J is TRBJ1-6 and V is TRBV7-9; D gene uncertain. CDR1 and CDR2 from the germline V gene are SEHNR and FQNEAQ (reference sequence). The CDR3 is made up of 15 amino acids. Trimming shortened V by 3 bases and J by 0 bases, and 6 bases separated the two germline ends. The CDR3 region has the DNA TGTGCCAGCAGCTTTGGGAGCTCCTATAATTCACCCCTCCACTTT. It codes for CASSFGSSYNSPLHF.

The sample holds a few counts of this clonotype. This chain links TRBV6-5 with TRBJ1-6; D is undetermined. Germline loops: CDR1 MNHEY, CDR2 SVGAGI. V was pared by 4 bases and J by 10 bases, with 14 bases between. The CDR3 runs to 14 residues. Written as DNA, the CDR3 is TGTGCCAGCAGTTCAGGTGCCCAAAGCTCACCCCTCCACTTT. This sequence encodes CASSSGAQSSPLHF.

The J gene is TRBJ2-5, the V gene TRBV30; 7 bases are a match to TRBD1. In germline, CDR1 is GTSNPN, CDR2 SVGIG (reference sequence). This CDR3 has 13 amino acids. V lost 1 base to trimming and J lost 6 bases; unmatched junction nucleotides: 5. The CDR3 region has the DNA TGTGCCTGGAGTGCGGGACAGCGCCAGACCCAGTACTTC. Translated: CAWSAGQRQTQYF.

In this sample, this clonotype turned up a few times. J is TRBJ1-5 and V is TRBV7-2; D uncertain. CDR3 size: 14 residues. CDR1 SGHTA and CDR2 FQGNSA come from the germline V gene. V was clipped by 1 base and J by 6 bases, with 10 bases between them. Here the CDR3 reads CASSLGVRPQPQHF. CDR3 DNA sequence: TGTGCCAGCAGCTTAGGGGTGAGGCCTCAGCCCCAGCATTTT.